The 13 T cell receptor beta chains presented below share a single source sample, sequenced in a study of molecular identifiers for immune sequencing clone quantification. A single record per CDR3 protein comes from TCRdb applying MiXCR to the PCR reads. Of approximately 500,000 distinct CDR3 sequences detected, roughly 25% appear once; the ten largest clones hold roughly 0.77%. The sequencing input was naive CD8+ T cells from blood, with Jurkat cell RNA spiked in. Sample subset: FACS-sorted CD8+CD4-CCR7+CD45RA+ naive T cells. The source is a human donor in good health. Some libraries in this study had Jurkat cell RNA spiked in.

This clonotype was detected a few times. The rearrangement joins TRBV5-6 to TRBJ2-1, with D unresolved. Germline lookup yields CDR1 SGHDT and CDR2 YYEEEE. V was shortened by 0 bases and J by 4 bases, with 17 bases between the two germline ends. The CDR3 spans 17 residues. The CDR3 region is CASSLEGEINLYNEQFF. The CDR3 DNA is TGTGCCAGCAGCTTGGAAGGAGAAATCAACCTTTACAATGAGCAGTTCTTC.

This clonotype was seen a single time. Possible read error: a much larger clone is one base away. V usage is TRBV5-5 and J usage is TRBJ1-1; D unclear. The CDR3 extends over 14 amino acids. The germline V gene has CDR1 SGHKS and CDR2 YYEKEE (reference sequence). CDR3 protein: CASSLNPDLTGAFF. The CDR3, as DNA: TGTGCCAGCAGCCTAAACCCGGACCTGACTGGAGCTTTCTTT.

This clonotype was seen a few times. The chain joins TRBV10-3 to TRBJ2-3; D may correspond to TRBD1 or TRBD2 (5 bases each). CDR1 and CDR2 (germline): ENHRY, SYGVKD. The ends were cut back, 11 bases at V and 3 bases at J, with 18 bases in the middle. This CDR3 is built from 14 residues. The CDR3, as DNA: TGTGCCGTCTTGGACACCGAGGGGACAGATACGCAGTATTTT. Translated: CAVLDTEGTDTQYF.

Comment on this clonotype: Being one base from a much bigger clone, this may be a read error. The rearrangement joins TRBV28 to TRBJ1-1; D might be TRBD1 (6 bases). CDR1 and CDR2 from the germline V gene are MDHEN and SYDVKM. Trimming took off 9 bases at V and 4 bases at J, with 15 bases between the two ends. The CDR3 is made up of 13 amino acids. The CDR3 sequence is CASGQCLTTEAFF. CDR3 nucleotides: TGTGCCAGTGGACAGTGCTTGACCACTGAAGCTTTCTTT.

CDR3 loop: CASSPDPSGASTDTQYF. CDR3 sequence (DNA): TGCGCCAGCAGCCCCGACCCCAGCGGAGCAAGCACAGATACGCAGTATTTT. V is TRBV4-3 and J is TRBJ2-3; the D gene is possibly TRBD2 (5 bases). The CDR3 consists of 17 residues. V lost 4 bases and J lost 0, with 17 bases in between. The germline V gene has CDR1 LGHNA and CDR2 YSLEER.

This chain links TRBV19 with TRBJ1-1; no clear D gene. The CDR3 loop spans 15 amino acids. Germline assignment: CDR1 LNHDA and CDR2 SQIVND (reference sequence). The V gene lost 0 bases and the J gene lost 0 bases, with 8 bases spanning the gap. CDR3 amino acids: CASSIDITVNTEAFF. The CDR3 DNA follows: TGTGCCAGTAGTATAGACATTACAGTGAACACTGAAGCTTTCTTT.

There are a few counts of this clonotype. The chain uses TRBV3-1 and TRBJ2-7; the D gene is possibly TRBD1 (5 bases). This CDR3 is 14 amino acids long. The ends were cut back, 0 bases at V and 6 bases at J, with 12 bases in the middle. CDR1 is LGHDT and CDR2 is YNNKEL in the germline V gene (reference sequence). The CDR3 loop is CASSQDVDTPEQYF. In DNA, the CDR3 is TGTGCCAGCAGCCAAGATGTGGACACCCCCGAGCAGTACTTC.

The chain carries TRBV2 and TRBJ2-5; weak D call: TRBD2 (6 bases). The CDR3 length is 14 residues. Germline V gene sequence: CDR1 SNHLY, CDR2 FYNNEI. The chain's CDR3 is CAMTGLGSQETQYF. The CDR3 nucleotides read TGTGCTATGACGGGACTTGGGAGCCAAGAGACCCAGTACTTC.

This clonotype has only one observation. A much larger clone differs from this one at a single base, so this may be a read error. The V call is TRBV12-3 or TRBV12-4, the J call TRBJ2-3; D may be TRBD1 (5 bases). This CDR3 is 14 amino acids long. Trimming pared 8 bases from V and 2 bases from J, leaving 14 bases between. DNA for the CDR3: TGTGCCAGCCGTTACCAGACAGACACAGATACGCAGTATTTT. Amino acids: CASRYQTDTDTQYF.

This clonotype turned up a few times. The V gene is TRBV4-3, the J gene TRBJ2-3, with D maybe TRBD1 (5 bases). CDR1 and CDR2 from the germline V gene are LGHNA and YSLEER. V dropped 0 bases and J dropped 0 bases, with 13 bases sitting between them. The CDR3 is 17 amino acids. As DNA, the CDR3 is TGCGCCAGCAGCCAAGATTCGGCAGGGTCTAGCACAGATACGCAGTATTTT. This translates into CASSQDSAGSSTDTQYF.

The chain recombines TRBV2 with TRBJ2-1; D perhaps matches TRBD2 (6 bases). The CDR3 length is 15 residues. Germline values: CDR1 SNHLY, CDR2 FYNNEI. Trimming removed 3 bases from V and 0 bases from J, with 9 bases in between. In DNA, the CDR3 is TGTGCCAGCAGTGACGGAGGGAGCTCCTACAATGAGCAGTTCTTC. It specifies CASSDGGSSYNEQFF.

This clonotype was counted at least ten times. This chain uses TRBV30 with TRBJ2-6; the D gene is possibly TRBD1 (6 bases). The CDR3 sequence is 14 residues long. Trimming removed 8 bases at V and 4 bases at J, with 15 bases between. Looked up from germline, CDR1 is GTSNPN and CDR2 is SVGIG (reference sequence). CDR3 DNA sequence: TGTGCCGTACAGGGTTTATCCGGGGCCAACGTCCTGACTTTC. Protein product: CAVQGLSGANVLTF.

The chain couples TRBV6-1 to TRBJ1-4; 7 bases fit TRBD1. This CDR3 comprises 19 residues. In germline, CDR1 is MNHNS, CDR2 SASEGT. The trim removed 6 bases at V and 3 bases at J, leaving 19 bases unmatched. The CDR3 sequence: CASSPRTGTALRANEKLFF. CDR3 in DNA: TGTGCCAGCAGCCCCCGTACCGGGACAGCGTTGCGGGCTAATGAAAAACTGTTTTTT.